This T cell receptor (beta chain) came from a study of blood T cell repertoires in COVID-19 (dated by TCRdb to the early 2020s). Turning to the overall study: The collaborator samples originated in the United States, Italy and Spain and spanned the acute and convalescent phases of COVID-19. The samples were drawn from the first 160 participants of the ongoing ImmuneRACE study and from 1,200 or so subjects provided by 6 global collaborators. Where available, HLA class I and class II types were obtained from metadata supplied by the sample provider rather than from assay-based typing. The repertoires were released in a freely available public database meant as a resource for research on the immune response to SARS-CoV-2. Sample metadata almost always included a de-identified subject ID, COVID-19 status, age in years and sex. Subjects who had been exposed to COVID-19, were actively infected with it, or had recovered from it provided the deeply sampled blood TCRbeta repertoires that made up the dataset. The prospective study material was composed of cDNA or gDNA derived from T cells, B-cell-depleted T cells, or PBMCs.

Broad study findings and their caveats: How much clinical and demographic metadata was included differed by source and by participant, and the metadata was provided uncurated.

Participants in the prospective study were enrolled through a virtual design, were aged about 18 to 100 years, and lived in roughly 26 United States geographic areas. To assign participants to cohorts, the prospective study relied on clinical history that participants themselves reported in a screening survey and a study questionnaire. In the prospective study, mobile phlebotomists collected whole blood, serum and a nasopharyngeal or oropharyngeal swab from each participant. Prospective study participants could optionally give additional blood draws and questionnaires over an approximately two-month period. Before DNA extraction, blood samples from the prospective study were shipped at room temperature or frozen. On this clone: The clone's antigen remains unknown. Base qualities were left out, and no much larger clone turns up one base away.

The CDR3 measures 13 amino acids from cysteine to phenylalanine. The DNA shown is the 39-base CDR3, in frame from base 1. Via the germline V gene, CDR1 is SGHVS and CDR2 FQNEAQ. Deletion took 4 bases off V and 8 bases off J, with a span of 14 bases between the germline ends. TCRbeta CDR3 regions were amplified from genomic DNA using the immunoSEQ Assay, a bias-controlled multiplex PCR. From the authors' description of their analysis: The number of nucleated cells in each sample was estimated from the amplification of reference gene primers within the assay. To quantify the absolute abundance of each unique TCRbeta CDR3 rearrangement, sequence reads were collapsed and filtered. Productive Simpson clonality was computed per sample as the square root of Simpson's diversity index over productive rearrangements. TCRdb re-hosts the immuneACCESS table, in-frame sequences only. Its copies lack some clones; in the studies checked, an unresolved V gene accounts for under half of them, and the cause for the rest is not known. V and J calls and clone size are those listed in that table; D and trimming were worked out from the DNA. The sample table records 250,000 to 300,000 clones; about 88% of these occur just once. The ten biggest clones cover roughly 4% of the sample.

This sequence was found in a young man with acute COVID-19. The sample taken for sequencing was PBMCs or T cells enriched from blood (not recorded which). The sequence joins TRBV7-8 to TRBJ1-2, with the identity of the D gene unclear. The CDR3 protein: CASSSPGRLGYTF. The nucleotides read TGTGCCAGCAGCTCTCCGGGAAGACTCGGCTACACCTTC.